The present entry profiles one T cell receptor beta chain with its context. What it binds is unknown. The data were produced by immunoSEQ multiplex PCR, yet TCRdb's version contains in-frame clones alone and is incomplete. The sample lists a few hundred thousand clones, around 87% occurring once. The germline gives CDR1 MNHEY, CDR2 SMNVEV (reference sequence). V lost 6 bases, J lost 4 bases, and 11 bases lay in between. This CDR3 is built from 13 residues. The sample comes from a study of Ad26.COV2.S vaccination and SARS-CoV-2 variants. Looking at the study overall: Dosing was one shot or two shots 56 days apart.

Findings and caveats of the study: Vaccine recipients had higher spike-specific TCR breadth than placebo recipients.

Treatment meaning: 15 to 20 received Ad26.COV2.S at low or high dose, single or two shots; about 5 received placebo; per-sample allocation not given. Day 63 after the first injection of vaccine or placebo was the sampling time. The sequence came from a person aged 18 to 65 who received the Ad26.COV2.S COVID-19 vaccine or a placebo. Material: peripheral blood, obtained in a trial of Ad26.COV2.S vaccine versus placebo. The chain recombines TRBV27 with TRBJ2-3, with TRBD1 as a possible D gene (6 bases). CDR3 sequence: CASRYREPDTQYF. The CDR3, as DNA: TGTGCCAGCAGATACAGGGAACCAGATACGCAGTATTTT.